Listed here are 28 T cell receptor beta chains from one sample, sequenced in a study of Ad26.COV2.S vaccination and SARS-CoV-2 variants. Measured with immunoSEQ multiplex PCR; TCRdb has only the in-frame clones, and not every one. Among about 430,000 clones listed, around nine tenths were seen once. Treatment specified: roughly 20 received Ad26.COV2.S at low or high dose, single or two shots; about 5 received placebo; per-sample allocation not given. After the first vaccine or placebo injection, samples were drawn on day 63. The sequenced sample was peripheral blood, obtained in a trial of Ad26.COV2.S vaccine versus placebo. The receptors stem from a person between 18 and 65 years old who received the Ad26.COV2.S COVID-19 vaccine or a placebo.

The CDR3 DNA follows: TGTGCCAGCAGCAATGAACTAGATTATGATACCTACGAGCAGTACTTC. As protein: CASSNELDYDTYEQYF. The rearrangement joins TRBV6-2 or TRBV6-3 to TRBJ2-7; TRBD2 might be the D (5 bases). The germline CDR1 and CDR2 sequences are MNHEY and SVGEGT. There are 16 residues in the CDR3. Trimming shortened V by 6 bases and J by 2 bases, and 20 bases separated the two germline ends.

This CDR3 reads CATTPRSKNTGELFF. CDR3 DNA sequence: TGTGCGACCACACCCAGATCGAAGAACACCGGGGAGCTGTTTTTT. The rearrangement joins TRBV7-9 to TRBJ2-2; unclear D gene. The CDR3 totals 15 residues. Germline V CDR1 and CDR2: SEHNR, FQNEAQ (reference sequence).

This clone has a single count. In nucleotides, the CDR3 is TGTGCCAGCAGTTTATGGCAGAACACTGAAGCTTTCTTT. This encodes CASSLWQNTEAFF. The chain links TRBV27 to TRBJ1-1; no clear D. This CDR3 is built from 13 residues. From germline, CDR1 is MNHEY and CDR2 SMNVEV (reference sequence). V lost 1 base to trimming and J lost 1 base, with 4 bases between them.

The CDR3 is CASSAWTGGSIVLTF. The DNA for the CDR3 is TGTGCCAGCAGCGCTTGGACAGGGGGATCGATCGTCCTGACTTTC. The J gene is TRBJ2-6, the V gene TRBV5-4; TRBD1 matches 10 bases. The CDR3 sequence is 15 residues long. The germline CDR1 and CDR2 sequences are SGHNT and YYREEE (reference sequence). The V gene end was trimmed by 4 bases and the J gene end by 12 bases; junction bases not matched to a gene: 10.

The V gene is TRBV4-3, the J gene TRBJ2-1; D is possibly TRBD2 (6 bases). The CDR3 totals 15 residues. Germline CDR1 is LGHNA and CDR2 is YSLEER. The ends were cut back, 4 bases at V and 8 bases at J, with 18 bases in the middle. The CDR3, as DNA: TGCGCCAGCAGCCGGGACTTCGCCAGTAAGGATGAGCAGTTCTTC. It is translated as CASSRDFASKDEQFF.

The chain joins TRBV6-2 or TRBV6-3 to TRBJ1-1; TRBD1 aligns across 8 bases. The CDR3 is made up of 16 amino acids. V was clipped by 6 bases and J by 4 bases; unmatched bases: 13. CDR1 and CDR2 (germline): MNHEY, SVGEGT. The DNA of the CDR3 is TGTGCCAGCAGCCGTCGGACAGGGCTAGCGACCACTGAAGCTTTCTTT. It translates to CASSRRTGLATTEAFF.

The V call is TRBV7-8, the J call TRBJ2-5, with a possible D match to TRBD1 (6 bases). The CDR3 extends over 17 amino acids. Deletions cut 4 bases from V and 3 bases from J, with 21 bases between. Germline-derived CDR1 and CDR2 are SGHVS and FQNEAQ. The CDR3 sequence is CASSYPRGGSEKETQYF. The CDR3 bases are TGTGCCAGCAGCTACCCCAGGGGTGGCAGCGAAAAAGAGACCCAGTACTTC.

The chain recombines TRBV5-6 with TRBJ1-1; D unresolved. The V end lost 4 bases, the J end lost 0 bases, and 7 bases lay between the germline ends. Germline V gene sequence: CDR1 SGHDT, CDR2 YYEEEE. CDR3 length: 13 residues. The CDR3 spells CASSTIMNTEAFF. CDR3 nucleotide sequence: TGTGCCAGCAGCACCATCATGAACACTGAAGCTTTCTTT. The whole variable domain, filled in from reference TRBV5-6 and TRBJ1-1, reads DAGVTQSPTHLIKTRGQQVTLRCSPKSGHDTVSWYQQALGQGPQFIFQYYEEEERQRGNFPDRFSGHQFPNYSSELNVNALLLGDSALYLCASSTIMNTEAFFGQGTRLTVV.

This rearrangement joins TRBV6-6 to TRBJ2-7, with TRBD1 matching 7 bases. The CDR3 loop spans 16 amino acids. The V and J ends lost 2 bases and 3 bases, in that order; junction bases with no gene match: 10. From germline, CDR1 is MNHNY and CDR2 SVGAGI (reference sequence). CDR3 amino acids: CASSYDRRDRFYEQYF. CDR3 nucleotides: TGTGCCAGCAGTTACGACCGCCGGGACAGATTCTACGAGCAGTACTTC.

CDR3 nucleotide sequence: TGTGCCAGCTCACCACCCGGTCCGGCCTACAATGAGCAGTTCTTC. It codes for CASSPPGPAYNEQFF. This chain links TRBV18 with TRBJ2-1; D is uncertain. CDR3 length: 15 residues. Germline-derived CDR1 and CDR2 are KGHSH and LQKENI. V lost 0 bases and J lost 2, with 8 bases in between.

The chain links TRBV4-1 to TRBJ2-3, with D hard to call. The CDR3 loop spans 13 amino acids. V lost 5 bases and J lost 4, with 10 bases in between. Germline V gene lookup returns CDR1 MGHRA and CDR2 YSYEKL. The CDR3 spells CASSEPGSDTQYF. The CDR3 DNA follows: TGCGCCAGCAGCGAACCCGGCTCAGATACGCAGTATTTT.

The rearrangement uses TRBV5-8 and TRBJ2-7; D gene ambiguous. There are 13 residues in the CDR3. The germline gives CDR1 SGHTS, CDR2 YDEGEE. Deletions cut 2 bases from V and 6 bases from J, with 12 bases between. CDR3 protein: CASSFYDMSEQYF. DNA of the CDR3: TGTGCCAGCAGCTTCTACGACATGAGCGAGCAGTACTTC.

V and J are TRBV18 and TRBJ2-2; D not resolved. V was trimmed by 2 bases and J by 0 bases, leaving 7 bases between them. CDR3 size: 15 residues. Germline-derived CDR1 and CDR2 are KGHSH and LQKENI. The CDR3 DNA reads TGTGCCAGCTCACCAAGCCAGTCGAACACCGGGGAGCTGTTTTTT. Its translation is CASSPSQSNTGELFF.

The sample holds one count of this clone. The chain joins TRBV4-3 to TRBJ2-3, with 9 nucleotides matching TRBD2. The CDR3 sequence is 20 residues long. V was pared by 0 bases and J by 0 bases, with 13 bases of the junction left unmatched. Germline V gene sequence: CDR1 LGHNA, CDR2 YSLEER. Here the CDR3 reads CASSQDYRAGGTSSTDTQYF. For the CDR3, the DNA is TGCGCCAGCAGCCAAGATTACAGAGCGGGAGGTACCTCTAGCACAGATACGCAGTATTTT.

The chain is built from TRBV13 and TRBJ2-2, with TRBD2 as a possible D gene (5 bases). CDR3 length: 15 residues. V was shortened by 1 base and J by 6 bases, with 12 bases between the two germline ends. Germline V gene data show CDR1 as PRHDT and CDR2 as FYEKMQ (reference sequence). Here the CDR3 reads CASSLASPGSGELFF. In nucleotides, the CDR3 is TGTGCCAGCAGCTTAGCGAGCCCGGGGTCCGGGGAGCTGTTTTTT.

The chain couples TRBV6-2 or TRBV6-3 to TRBJ2-7; D possibly corresponds to TRBD1 (5 bases). V was pared by 5 bases and J by 6 bases, with 8 bases between. Germline loops: CDR1 MNHEY, CDR2 SVGEGT. This CDR3 spans 11 amino acids. The CDR3 region is CASSRQTEQYF. The CDR3 coding sequence is TGTGCCAGCAGTCGACAGACCGAGCAGTACTTC.

The chain combines TRBV9 with TRBJ1-1, with TRBD1 identical over 7 bases. Germline V gene sequence: CDR1 SGDLS, CDR2 YYNGEE. The CDR3 is 14 residues long. The trim removed 4 bases at V and 2 bases at J, leaving 5 bases unmatched. The CDR3 region is CASSLGQENTEAFF. CDR3 bases: TGTGCCAGCAGCCTCGGACAGGAAAACACTGAAGCTTTCTTT.

The V and J genes are TRBV6-5 and TRBJ2-2; 7 nucleotides agree with TRBD1. The V segment lost 2 bases and the J segment 1 base; nucleotides outside the gene matches: 1. CDR3 length: 15 residues. CDR1 and CDR2 (germline): MNHEY, SVGAGI. CDR3 sequence (DNA): TGTGCCAGCAGTTACGGGGACAGGAACACCGGGGAGCTGTTTTTT. It translates to CASSYGDRNTGELFF.

This rearrangement joins TRBV19 to TRBJ2-7, with a tentative D call TRBD1 (6 bases). CDR3 length equals 17 residues. In germline, CDR1 is LNHDA, CDR2 SQIVND (reference sequence). The germline V and J ends were trimmed by 6 bases and 4 bases, with 25 bases remaining between them. The CDR3 region has the DNA TGTGCCAGTAGCCTAGCAGCAGGGGCCACGAAGGTATACGAGCAGTACTTC. Its translation: CASSLAAGATKVYEQYF.

The chain recombines TRBV7-2 with TRBJ2-5, with D possibly being TRBD1 or TRBD2 (5 bases each). The CDR3 covers 14 residues. V lost 2 bases, J lost 4 bases, and 11 bases lay in between. Germline V CDR1 and CDR2: SGHTA, FQGNSA. CDR3 sequence (DNA): TGTGCCAGCAGCTTAAGGTCAGGGAGAGAGACCCAGTACTTC. Amino acid sequence: CASSLRSGRETQYF.

This clone was picked up a small number of times. The rearrangement joins TRBV5-1 to TRBJ2-3, with TRBD1 as a possible D gene (6 bases). V was cut by 2 bases and J by 2 bases, with 12 bases left in between. Germline CDR1 reads SGHRS; CDR2 reads YFSETQ. The CDR3 is made up of 15 amino acids. The chain's CDR3 is CASSFSGAFTDTQYF. CDR3 in DNA: TGCGCCAGCAGCTTCTCAGGGGCCTTCACAGATACGCAGTATTTT.

This sequence joins TRBV11-3 and TRBJ2-1; D is undetermined. V lost 0 bases and J 9 bases, leaving 6 bases between the germline ends. This CDR3 contains 12 residues. Looked up from germline, CDR1 is SGHNT and CDR2 is YENEEA. Written as DNA, the CDR3 is TGTGCCAGCAGCTTAGATTCCAGTGAGCAGTTCTTC. Amino acid sequence: CASSLDSSEQFF.

The chain couples TRBV30 to TRBJ2-7; no firm D call. With 6 bases removed from V and 3 bases from J, the gap between germline ends came to 9 bases. Germline CDR1 is GTSNPN and CDR2 is SVGIG (reference sequence). This CDR3 spans 11 amino acids. Here the CDR3 reads CACLRNYEQYF. The CDR3 DNA is TGTGCCTGTCTGAGAAACTACGAGCAGTACTTC.

The chain joins TRBV5-1 to TRBJ2-3; TRBD2 matches at 9 bases. The CDR3 runs 15 residues. The V segment lost 8 bases and the J segment 8 bases; nucleotides outside the gene matches: 15. The germline gives CDR1 SGHRS, CDR2 YFSETQ. As DNA, the CDR3 is TGCGCCAGTAGCGATGCCGGGACTAGCATGAGTACGCAGTATTTT. Residues: CASSDAGTSMSTQYF.

The V call is TRBV5-1, the J call TRBJ1-2; TRBD1 is a possible D gene (5 bases). V lost 5 bases and J lost 4, with 18 bases in between. Germline CDR1 and CDR2: SGHRS and YFSETQ. The CDR3 covers 15 residues. The DNA of the CDR3 is TGCGCCAGCAGGTCCGGGACCCCGGATTCCTATGGCTACACCTTC. Its protein product is CASRSGTPDSYGYTF.

The chain joins TRBV5-4 to TRBJ2-1, with 10 bases aligning to TRBD1. CDR1 SGHNT and CDR2 YYREEE come from the germline V gene (reference sequence). The junction had 2 bases not matched to a gene; V was cut back by 2 bases and J by 9 bases. This CDR3 spans 13 amino acids. The CDR3 coding sequence is TGTGCCAGCAGCTTCCGGACAGGGGGTGAGCAGTTCTTC. The encoded protein is CASSFRTGGEQFF.

The chain uses TRBV28 and TRBJ2-7; weak D call: TRBD2 (5 bases). The V gene's germline CDR1 is MDHEN and CDR2 SYDVKM. Trimming left V 5 bases short and J 2 bases short, with 7 bases between. This CDR3 comprises 12 residues. CDR3 residues: CASSVATYEQYF. CDR3 sequence (DNA): TGTGCCAGCAGTGTAGCGACCTACGAGCAGTACTTC.

V usage is TRBV27 and J usage is TRBJ2-7, with a weak D call TRBD2 (6 bases). Germline CDR1 MNHEY, CDR2 SMNVEV (reference sequence). Trimming cost V 6 bases and J 2 bases, with 17 bases left between them. CDR3 length: 15 amino acids. DNA for the CDR3: TGTGCCAGCAGCCTCGGACCGACTAGTGCCTACGAGCAGTACTTC. The encoded protein is CASSLGPTSAYEQYF.